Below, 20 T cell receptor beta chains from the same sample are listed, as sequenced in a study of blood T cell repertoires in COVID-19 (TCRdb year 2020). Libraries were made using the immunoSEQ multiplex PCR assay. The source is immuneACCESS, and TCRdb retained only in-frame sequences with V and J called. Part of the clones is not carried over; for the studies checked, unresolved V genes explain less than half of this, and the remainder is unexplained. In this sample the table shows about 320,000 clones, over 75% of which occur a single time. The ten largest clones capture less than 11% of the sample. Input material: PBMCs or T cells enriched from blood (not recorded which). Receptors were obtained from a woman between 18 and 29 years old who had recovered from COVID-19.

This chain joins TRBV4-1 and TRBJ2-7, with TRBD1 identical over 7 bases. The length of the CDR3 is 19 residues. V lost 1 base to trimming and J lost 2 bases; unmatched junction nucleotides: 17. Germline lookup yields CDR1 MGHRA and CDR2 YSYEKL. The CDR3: CASSQGMRIYRGPTYEQYF. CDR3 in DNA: TGCGCCAGCAGCCAAGGAATGAGGATATACAGGGGACCTACCTACGAGCAGTACTTC.

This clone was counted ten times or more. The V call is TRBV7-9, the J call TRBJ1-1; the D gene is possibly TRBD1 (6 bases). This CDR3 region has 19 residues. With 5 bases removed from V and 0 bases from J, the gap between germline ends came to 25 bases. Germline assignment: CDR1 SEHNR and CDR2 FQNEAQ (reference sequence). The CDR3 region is CASSTLPGRGPSMNTEAFF. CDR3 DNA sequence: TGTGCCAGCAGCACCCTGCCGGGCAGGGGTCCTTCTATGAACACTGAAGCTTTCTTT.

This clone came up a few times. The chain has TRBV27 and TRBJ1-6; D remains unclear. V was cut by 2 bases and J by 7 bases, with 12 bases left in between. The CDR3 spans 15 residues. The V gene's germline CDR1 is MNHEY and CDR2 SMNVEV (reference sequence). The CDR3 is CASSLLAGMNSPLHF. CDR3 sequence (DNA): TGTGCCAGCAGTTTACTTGCAGGAATGAATTCACCCCTCCACTTT.

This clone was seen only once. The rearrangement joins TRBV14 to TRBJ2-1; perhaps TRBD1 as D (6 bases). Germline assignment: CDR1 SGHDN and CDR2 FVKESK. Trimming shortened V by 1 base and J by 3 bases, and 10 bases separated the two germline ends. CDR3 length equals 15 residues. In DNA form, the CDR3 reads TGTGCCAGCAGCCAAGGGGGACACGACTACAATGAGCAGTTCTTC. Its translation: CASSQGGHDYNEQFF.

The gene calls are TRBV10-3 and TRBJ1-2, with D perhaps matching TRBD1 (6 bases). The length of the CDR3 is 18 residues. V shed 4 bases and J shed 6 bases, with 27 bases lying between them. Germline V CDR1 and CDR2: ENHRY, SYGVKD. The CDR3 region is CAISASWRSSGVSDGYTF. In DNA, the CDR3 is TGTGCCATCAGTGCTAGTTGGCGTTCGTCAGGGGTTAGTGATGGCTACACCTTC.

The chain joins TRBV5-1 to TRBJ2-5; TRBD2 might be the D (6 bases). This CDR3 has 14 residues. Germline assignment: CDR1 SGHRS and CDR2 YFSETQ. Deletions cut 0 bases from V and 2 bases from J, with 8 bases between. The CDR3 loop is CASSLAGLQETQYF. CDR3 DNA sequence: TGCGCCAGCAGCTTGGCGGGACTTCAAGAGACCCAGTACTTC.

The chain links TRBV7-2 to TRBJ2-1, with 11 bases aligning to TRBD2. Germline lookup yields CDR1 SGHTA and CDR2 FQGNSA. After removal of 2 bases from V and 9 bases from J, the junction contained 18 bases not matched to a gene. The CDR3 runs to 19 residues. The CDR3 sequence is CASSLNIPGTSGFLGEQFF. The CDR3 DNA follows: TGTGCCAGCAGCTTAAATATCCCCGGGACTAGCGGTTTCCTTGGTGAGCAGTTCTTC.

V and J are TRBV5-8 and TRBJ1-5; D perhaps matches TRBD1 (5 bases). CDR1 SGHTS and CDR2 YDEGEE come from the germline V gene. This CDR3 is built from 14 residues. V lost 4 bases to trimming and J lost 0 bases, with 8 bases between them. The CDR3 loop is CASSPGGSNQPQHF. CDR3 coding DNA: TGTGCCAGCAGCCCCGGGGGTAGCAATCAGCCCCAGCATTTT.

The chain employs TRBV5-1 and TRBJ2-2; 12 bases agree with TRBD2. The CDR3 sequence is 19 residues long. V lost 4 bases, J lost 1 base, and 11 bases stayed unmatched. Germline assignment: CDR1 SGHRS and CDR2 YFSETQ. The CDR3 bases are TGCGCCAGCAGCCTACGGACTAGCGGGAAAAGAGGGAACACCGGGGAGCTGTTTTTT. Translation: CASSLRTSGKRGNTGELFF.

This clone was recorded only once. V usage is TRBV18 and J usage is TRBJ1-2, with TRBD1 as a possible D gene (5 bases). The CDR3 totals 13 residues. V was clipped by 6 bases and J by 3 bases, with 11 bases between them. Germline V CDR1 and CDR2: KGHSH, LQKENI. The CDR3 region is CASSPRVDYGYTF. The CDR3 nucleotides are TGTGCCAGCTCTCCCAGGGTTGACTATGGCTACACCTTC.

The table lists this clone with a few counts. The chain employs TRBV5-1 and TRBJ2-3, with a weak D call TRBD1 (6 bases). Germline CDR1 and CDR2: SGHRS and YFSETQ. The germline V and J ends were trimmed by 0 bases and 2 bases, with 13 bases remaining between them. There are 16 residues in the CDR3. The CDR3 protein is CASSLGLQGNTDTQYF. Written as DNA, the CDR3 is TGCGCCAGCAGCTTGGGATTACAGGGCAACACAGATACGCAGTATTTT.

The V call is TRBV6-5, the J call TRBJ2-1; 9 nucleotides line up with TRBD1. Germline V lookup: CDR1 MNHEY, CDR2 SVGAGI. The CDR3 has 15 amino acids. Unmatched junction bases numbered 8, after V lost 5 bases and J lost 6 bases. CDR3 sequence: CASSPQGATRNEQFF. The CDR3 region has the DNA TGTGCCAGCAGTCCACAGGGGGCCACTCGCAATGAGCAGTTCTTC.

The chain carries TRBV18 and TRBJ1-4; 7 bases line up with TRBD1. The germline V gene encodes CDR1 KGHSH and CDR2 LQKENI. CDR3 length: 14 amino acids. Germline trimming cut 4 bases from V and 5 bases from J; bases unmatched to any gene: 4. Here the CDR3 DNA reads TGTGCCAGCTCACTCGGACAGGAGAATGAAAAACTGTTTTTT. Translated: CASSLGQENEKLFF. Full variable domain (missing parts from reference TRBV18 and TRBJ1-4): NAGVMQNPRHLVRRRGQEARLRCSPMKGHSHVYWYRQLPEEGLKFMVYLQKENIIDESGMPKERFSAEFPKEGPSILRIQQVVRGDSAAYFCASSLGQENEKLFFGSGTQLSVL.

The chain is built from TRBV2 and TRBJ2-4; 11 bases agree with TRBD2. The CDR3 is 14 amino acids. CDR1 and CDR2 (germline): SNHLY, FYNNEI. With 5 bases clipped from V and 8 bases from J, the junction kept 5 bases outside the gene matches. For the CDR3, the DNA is TGTGCCAGCAGTCCGGGACTAGCGGACGACATTCAGTACTTC. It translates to CASSPGLADDIQYF.

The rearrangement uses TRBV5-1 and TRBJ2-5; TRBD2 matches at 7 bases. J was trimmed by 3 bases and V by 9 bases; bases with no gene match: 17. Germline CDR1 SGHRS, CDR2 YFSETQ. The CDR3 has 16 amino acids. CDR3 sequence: CAKSPGGRASEETQYF. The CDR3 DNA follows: TGCGCCAAAAGCCCGGGAGGCAGGGCCTCGGAAGAGACCCAGTACTTC.

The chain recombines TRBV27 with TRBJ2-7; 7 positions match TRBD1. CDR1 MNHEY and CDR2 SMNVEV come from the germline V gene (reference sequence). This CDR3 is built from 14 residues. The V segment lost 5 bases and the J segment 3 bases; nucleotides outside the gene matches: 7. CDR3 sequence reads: CASSPQQGYYEQYF. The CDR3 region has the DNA TGTGCCAGCAGTCCACAACAGGGGTACTACGAGCAGTACTTC.

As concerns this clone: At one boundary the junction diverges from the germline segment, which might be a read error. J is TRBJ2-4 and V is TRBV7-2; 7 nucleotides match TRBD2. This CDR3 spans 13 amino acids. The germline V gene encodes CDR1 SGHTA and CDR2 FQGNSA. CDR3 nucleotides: TGTGCCAGCAGCTTAGCAGGGAACGGGAGGCGAGACTTC. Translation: CASSLAGNGRRDF.

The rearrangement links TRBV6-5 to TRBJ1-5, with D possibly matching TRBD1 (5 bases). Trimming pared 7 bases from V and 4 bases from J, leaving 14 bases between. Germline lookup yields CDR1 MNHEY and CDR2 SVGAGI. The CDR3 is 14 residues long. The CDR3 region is CASNPGRENQPQHF. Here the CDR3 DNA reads TGTGCCAGCAATCCGGGACGGGAGAATCAGCCCCAGCATTTT.

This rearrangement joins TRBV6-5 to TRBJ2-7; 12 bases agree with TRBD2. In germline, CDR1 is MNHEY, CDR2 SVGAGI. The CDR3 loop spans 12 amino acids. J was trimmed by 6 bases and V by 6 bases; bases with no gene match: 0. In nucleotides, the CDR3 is TGTGCCAGCAGGACTAGCGGGAGCGAGCAGTACTTC. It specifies CASRTSGSEQYF.

The CDR3 DNA reads TGTGCCAGCAGCCGGACAGAGATGAACACTGAAGCTTTCTTT. This gives the protein CASSRTEMNTEAFF. The gene calls are TRBV5-4 and TRBJ1-1; D might be TRBD1 (6 bases). CDR1 and CDR2 (germline): SGHNT, YYREEE (reference sequence). This CDR3 spans 14 amino acids. V lost 4 bases, J lost 0 bases, and 10 bases lay in between. The full variable domain, completed using reference TRBV5-4 and TRBJ1-1, is ETGVTQSPTHLIKTRGQQVTLRCSSQSGHNTVSWYQQALGQGPQFIFQYYREEENGRGNFPPRFSGLQFPNYSSELNVNALELDDSALYLCASSRTEMNTEAFFGQGTRLTVV.